Presented here are 10 T cell receptor beta chains from one specimen sequenced in a study of identical twins. TCRdb analysed the 5' RACE reads with MiXCR anew, one entry per CDR3 protein. The sample consists of fewer than 550,000 distinct CDR3 sequences, roughly an eighth of them appearing once. These data are also associated with another study on yellow fever vaccine responses in identical twins.

The sample taken for sequencing was CD4+ T cells sorted from blood. These receptors all stem from a young woman in good health.

This clonotype was observed a few times. This chain joins TRBV6-1 and TRBJ2-7; TRBD2 is a possible D gene (5 bases). The germline V gene encodes CDR1 MNHNS and CDR2 SASEGT. Trimming removed 8 bases from V and 2 bases from J, with 19 bases in between. This CDR3 has 15 residues. The CDR3 bases are TGTGCCAGCGGACGAAGCGGCCCAAACCCCTACGAGCAGTACTTC. It yields the protein CASGRSGPNPYEQYF.

The genes are TRBV2 and TRBJ2-6; D gene unclear. The ends were cut back, 3 bases at V and 3 bases at J, with 9 bases in the middle. This CDR3 is built from 15 residues. Germline CDR1 is SNHLY and CDR2 is FYNNEI. The CDR3 DNA is TGTGCCAGCAGTGATCGGGTCTTTGGGGCCAACGTCCTGACTTTC. Translating gives CASSDRVFGANVLTF.

The V gene is TRBV3-1, the J gene TRBJ2-7; D gene uncertain. The CDR3 has 12 amino acids. V was shortened by 1 base and J by 2 bases, with 3 bases between the two germline ends. The germline V gene encodes CDR1 LGHDT and CDR2 YNNKEL (reference sequence). The CDR3 reads CASSQATYEQYF. CDR3 DNA sequence: TGTGCCAGCAGCCAAGCGACCTACGAGCAGTACTTC.

The chain uses TRBV5-4 and TRBJ2-7; possible D gene TRBD2, 6 bases. There are 14 residues in the CDR3. Trimming pared 2 bases from V and 1 base from J, leaving 10 bases between. Germline loops: CDR1 SGHNT, CDR2 YYREEE (reference sequence). The CDR3 reads CASSLATRSYEQYF. CDR3 coding DNA: TGTGCCAGCAGCTTAGCGACTAGATCCTACGAGCAGTACTTC.

This clonotype was detected many times. This rearrangement joins TRBV20-1 to TRBJ2-1; 11 bases agree with TRBD2. V lost 5 bases and J lost 8; bases outside the gene matches: 17. Germline CDR1 reads DFQATT; CDR2 reads SNEGSKA (reference sequence). The CDR3 sequence is 17 residues long. CDR3 in DNA: TGCAGTGCTTACCAGGGACTAGCGGCCCGGAGGGGGCATGAGCAGTTCTTC. Its protein product is CSAYQGLAARRGHEQFF.

This clonotype has just a few counts. The gene calls are TRBV20-1 and TRBJ1-6; 8 positions match TRBD1. After removal of 5 bases from V and 10 bases from J, the junction contained 10 bases not matched to a gene. The CDR3 consists of 14 residues. Germline values: CDR1 DFQATT, CDR2 SNEGSKA (reference sequence). In DNA, the CDR3 is TGCAGTGCTGAGACAGGGGAATGGGACTCACCCCTCCACTTT. Translated, it gives CSAETGEWDSPLHF.

CDR3 in amino acids: CASSLIWRRETDTQYF. Here the CDR3 DNA reads TGTGCCAGCAGCTTAATCTGGCGGCGGGAAACAGATACGCAGTATTTT. The J gene is TRBJ2-3, the V gene TRBV7-2, with D possibly being TRBD2 (6 bases). This CDR3 contains 16 residues. Trimming removed 2 bases from V and 3 bases from J, with 15 bases in between. Germline loops: CDR1 SGHTA, CDR2 FQGNSA.

This chain connects TRBV4-3 to TRBJ2-3; D is perhaps TRBD1 or TRBD2 (5 bases each). The CDR3 sequence is 16 residues long. Germline V gives CDR1 LGHNA, CDR2 YSLEER. V shed 0 bases and J shed 6 bases, with 16 bases lying between them. In DNA form, the CDR3 reads TGCGCCAGCAGCCAAGATGGGGCGGCCCGAGGGGATACGCAGTATTTT. Protein product: CASSQDGAARGDTQYF.

This clonotype was counted a few times. V is TRBV6-1 and J is TRBJ1-1, with 8 bases that match TRBD1. J was trimmed by 4 bases and V by 5 bases; bases with no gene match: 6. Per the germline V gene, CDR1 is MNHNS and CDR2 is SASEGT. The length of the CDR3 is 14 residues. The CDR3 sequence is CASSRTGKVTEAFF. The CDR3 DNA follows: TGTGCCAGCAGTCGGACAGGGAAGGTCACTGAAGCTTTCTTT.

This clonotype was counted a few times. The J gene is TRBJ2-5, the V gene TRBV12-3 or TRBV12-4; D possibly corresponds to TRBD2 (6 bases). The CDR3 covers 15 residues. V gave up 6 bases and J gave up 4 bases, with 18 bases separating them. The CDR3 bases are TGTGCCAGCAGAAAGGCAGGCATGGGGGGAGAGACCCAGTACTTC. It is translated as CASRKAGMGGETQYF.